This TCR beta chain is drawn from a study of low-dose radiotherapy and immunotherapy resistance in tumors. As to time point: before trial treatment. Eligibility criteria specified advanced solid malignancies devoid of tumor-infiltrating lymphocytes. Alpha and beta chains were covered, as first-strand cDNA relied on TRAV- and TRBV-specific primers. It was with a constant-region primer and a V-primer adapter that TCRs were amplified over around 20 PCR cycles. One entry per CDR3 protein, called by TCRdb with MiXCR from the reads. The sample holds some 57,000 distinct CDR3 sequences; approximately 25% are singletons and the top ten take about 6%. Germline V CDR1 and CDR2: SGHDN, FVKESK. Trimming pared 1 base from V and 5 bases from J, leaving 5 bases between. The CDR3 consists of 12 residues. This clonotype was observed at least ten times.

The receptor comes from a male donor with prostate cancer. The source was PBMCs, collected before treatment. V is TRBV14 and J is TRBJ2-5; D ambiguous. Here the CDR3 reads CASSQVGETQYF. In nucleotides, the CDR3 is TGTGCCAGCAGCCAAGTGGGGGAGACCCAGTACTTC.